The rows below give T cell receptor beta chains drawn from one sample of a study of blood T cell repertoires in COVID-19. Using immunoSEQ multiplex PCR, the repertoire was profiled, and TCRdb retains in-frame clones only, with some absent. The sample holds some 38,000 clones; roughly 85% are singletons and the top ten take roughly two fifths. Sequenced material: peripheral blood. These receptors all come from a man aged 60 to 75 with active or convalescent COVID-19. CDR3s include the opening cysteine and the closing phenylalanine or tryptophan. The D gene is left open where the match is weak. Clone size, where shown, is once, few, many, or a class for clones that have expanded.

v_call	j_call	d_call	clone_size	cdr3_nt	cdr3_aa
TRBV5-6	TRBJ2-1	TRBD2	NA	TGTGCCAGCAGCTTCCGGACTAGCGGGAGGGCTTCTTATTTTGAGCAGTTCTTC	CASSFRTSGRASYFEQFF
TRBV7-2	TRBJ2-3	TRBD2	NA	TGTGCCAGCAGCGACGGGGGGCTAGCGGGGTCTAGCACAGATACGCAGTATTTT	CASSDGGLAGSSTDTQYF
TRBV6-6	TRBJ1-6	NA	NA	TGTGCCAGCAGTTATAGTGCGAGCTCCTATAATTCACCCCTCCACTTT	CASSYSASSYNSPLHF
TRBV28	TRBJ1-1	TRBD1	NA	TGTGCCAGCAGTTTATTAGGGACAGGGCGAGGTGAAGCTTTCTTT	CASSLLGTGRGEAFF
TRBV5-4	TRBJ1-1	NA	NA	TGTGCCAGCAGCCCTACCGGGGGTATGAACACTGAAGCTTTCTTT	CASSPTGGMNTEAFF
TRBV5-1	TRBJ2-3	TRBD2	NA	TGCGCCAGCAGCTTGGCGGGGGGGCCGGGAGATACGCAGTATTTT	CASSLAGGPGDTQYF
TRBV7-2	TRBJ2-5	TRBD2	NA	TGTGCCAGCAGCTTAACCCCTAGAGGGGCTAGCGGGTACCAAGAGACCCAGTACTTC	CASSLTPRGASGYQETQYF
TRBV24-1	TRBJ1-1	NA	once	TGTGCCACCAGAGAATTGCGAAACAGGGCGAACACTGAAGCTTTCTTT	CATRELRNRANTEAFF
TRBV7-6	TRBJ2-1	TRBD2	NA	TGTGCCAGCAGCTACCCTAGCGGGAGGGGCTCCAATGAGCAGTTCTTC	CASSYPSGRGSNEQFF
TRBV11-3	TRBJ2-1	NA	NA	TGTGCCAGCAGCTTAGGGAGGAATGAGCAGTTCTTC	CASSLGRNEQFF
TRBV10-3	TRBJ1-2	TRBD1	NA	TGTGCCATCAGTGAGCACACCGGGACAGGGGCGGACTATGGCTACACCTTC	CAISEHTGTGADYGYTF
TRBV19	TRBJ1-2	NA	NA	TGTGCCAGTAGACAAGACAGAACCGCTAACTATGGCTACACCTTC	CASRQDRTANYGYTF
TRBV7-2	TRBJ1-1	TRBD1	NA	TGTGCCAGCAGCTTAGCGCCGACAGGGGTGAACACTGAAGCTTTCTTT	CASSLAPTGVNTEAFF
TRBV6-4	TRBJ2-5	NA	NA	TGTGCCGGACCTGTTGGGGCCTGGTACCAAGAGACCCAGTACTTC	CAGPVGAWYQETQYF
TRBV7-6	TRBJ2-3	TRBD2	NA	TGTGCCAGCAGCAGTGGACTAGAAGACGCAGATACGCAGTATTTT	CASSSGLEDADTQYF
TRBV5-1	TRBJ2-1	TRBD2	NA	TGCGCCAGCAGCTTGATAGCGGGGGGCCCCAATGAGCAGTTCTTC	CASSLIAGGPNEQFF
TRBV19	TRBJ1-2	NA	NA	TGTGCCAGTCAGGGGCCCTCCTATGGCTACACCTTC	CASQGPSYGYTF
TRBV18	TRBJ2-1	TRBD2	once	TGTGCCAGCTCACCTTTAGGGCGGGAGGATGAGCAGTTCTTC	CASSPLGREDEQFF
TRBV4-1	TRBJ1-3	NA	NA	TGCGCCAGCAGCCAATTCTCGGGTACCTCTGGAAACACCATATATTTT	CASSQFSGTSGNTIYF
TRBV19	TRBJ2-1	NA	NA	TGTGCCAGTATGAGTCCAGGCAGCTCCTACAATGAGCAGTTCTTC	CASMSPGSSYNEQFF
TRBV3-1/TRBV3-2	TRBJ1-4	TRBD1	NA	TGTGCCAGCAGCCAAGAGGGGAGACAGGGGCCGAGACTGTTTTTT	CASSQEGRQGPRLFF
TRBV6-5	TRBJ2-1	TRBD2	NA	TGTGCCAGCAGTTACAGAACTAGCGGGAGGCCCCCCGAGCAGTTCTTC	CASSYRTSGRPPEQFF
TRBV6-5	TRBJ1-6	NA	once	TGTGCCAGCAGTTACCGGGGGATCGACTATAATTCACCCCTCCACTTT	CASSYRGIDYNSPLHF
TRBV9	TRBJ2-3	TRBD2	NA	TGTGCCAGCATAGTCGCGGGAGCGGGGTTTTTCACAGATACGCAGTATTTT	CASIVAGAGFFTDTQYF
TRBV11-2	TRBJ2-2	TRBD2	few	TGTGCCACCCGAGACAGCGGGGACACCGGGGAGCTGTTTTTT	CATRDSGDTGELFF
TRBV6-5	TRBJ1-6	TRBD1	NA	TGTGCCATTGCCGGGACAGGGGTTTCACCCCTCCACTTT	CAIAGTGVSPLHF
TRBV6-2/TRBV6-3	TRBJ2-1	NA	NA	TGTGCCAGCAGTAACACAGGGGCTAGCGCATCCTACAATGAGCAGTTCTTC	CASSNTGASASYNEQFF
TRBV5-1	TRBJ2-1	TRBD1	once	TGCGCCAGCTCCCGAGGACAGGGAGTCAATGAGCAGTTCTTC	CASSRGQGVNEQFF
TRBV12-5	TRBJ1-2	NA	once	TGTGCTAGTGGTTTGGCCCCACAGGGAGATGGCTACACCTTC	CASGLAPQGDGYTF
TRBV15	TRBJ1-4	TRBD1	NA	TGTGCCACCAGCAGAGCCACCGGAGCCGGACAGGGAAGGAAAAAACTGTTTTTT	CATSRATGAGQGRKKLFF